This entry concerns a single T cell receptor (beta chain). How the authors handled the data: Amplification of reference gene primers was used by the study to estimate nucleated cell counts. The repertoire was sequenced with immunoSEQ multiplex PCR; TCRdb's copy has only in-frame clones and lacks some. That table is the source of V, J and clone size, and D and trimming were worked out from the DNA. Of under 250,000 clones listed, 80% to 90% are singletons. The sample is drawn from a study of blood T cell repertoires in COVID-19. Study summary: There were acute and convalescent COVID-19 samples, and they came from the United States, Italy and Spain.

Participant age was 18 to 89 years, and participants resided in 20 to 30 US areas. Researchers sorted participants into cohorts using their self-reported clinical history. Trimming removed 7 bases at V and 7 bases at J, with 16 bases between. CDR1 and CDR2 (germline): SGHVS, FNYEAQ. This CDR3 has 14 residues. The source of this sequence is a woman aged 18-35 years in a cohort exposed to, infected with or recovered from COVID-19 (not recorded which). Material for sequencing was PBMCs or T cells enriched from blood (not recorded which). The chain joins TRBV7-6 to TRBJ2-2; D is possibly TRBD2 (5 bases). The CDR3 coding sequence is TGTGCCAGCAACATAGAGGGCCAAGTCGGGGAGCTGTTTTTT. Translated: CASNIEGQVGELFF.